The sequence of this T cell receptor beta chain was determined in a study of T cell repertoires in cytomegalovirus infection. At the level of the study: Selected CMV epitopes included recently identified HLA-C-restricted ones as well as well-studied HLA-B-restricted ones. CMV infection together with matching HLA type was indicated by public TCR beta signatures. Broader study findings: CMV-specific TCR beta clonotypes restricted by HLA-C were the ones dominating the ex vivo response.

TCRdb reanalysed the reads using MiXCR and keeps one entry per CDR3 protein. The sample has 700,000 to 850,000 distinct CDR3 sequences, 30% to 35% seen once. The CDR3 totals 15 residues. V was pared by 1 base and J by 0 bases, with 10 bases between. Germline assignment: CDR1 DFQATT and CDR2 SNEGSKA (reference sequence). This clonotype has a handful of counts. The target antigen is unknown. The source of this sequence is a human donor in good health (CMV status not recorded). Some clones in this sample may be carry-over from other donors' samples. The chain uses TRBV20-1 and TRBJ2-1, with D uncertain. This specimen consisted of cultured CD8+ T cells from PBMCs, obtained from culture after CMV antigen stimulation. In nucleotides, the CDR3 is TGCAGTGCTAGAGGTACGGCTGACTCCTACAATGAGCAGTTCTTC. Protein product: CSARGTADSYNEQFF.